This TCR beta chain was recorded in a study of spatial heterogeneity in lung cancer. Stated time point: blood at routine non-recurrence follow-up after resection. The junction had 4 bases not matched to a gene; V was cut back by 6 bases and J by 3 bases. Germline-derived CDR1 and CDR2 are SQVTM and ANQGSEA. The CDR3 is 12 amino acids. TCRdb used MiXCR to reprocess the 5' RACE reads, holding one entry per CDR3 protein. The sample carries around 29,000 distinct CDR3 sequences, over 9.5% recorded once. In its sample, this clonotype was seen many times. The source of this sequence is a female donor with early-stage non-small cell lung cancer. The rearrangement joins TRBV29-1 to TRBJ1-2, with 7 bases lining up with TRBD1. Sequencing used PBMCs, obtained at follow-up. The CDR3 protein is CSVGDSHYGYTF. DNA of the CDR3: TGCAGCGTCGGGGACAGCCACTATGGCTACACCTTC.